A single sample gave rise to the 9 T cell receptor beta chains below, sequenced in a study of blood T cells in healthy people across ages. Together with a sample-barcoded 5' primer, a J-beta primer mix was included in a second PCR lasting about 6 to 11 cycles. Each CDR3 protein gets one entry after TCRdb re-called the 5' RACE reads with MiXCR. The sample has about 780,000 distinct CDR3 sequences; around 62% are singletons. The sequenced sample was blood. These receptors came from a man in his thirties or forties in good health.

In regard to this clonotype: Compared with germline, one end of the junction differs, possibly owing to a read error. The rearrangement links TRBV5-1 to TRBJ2-1, with D perhaps TRBD2 (6 bases). Germline CDR1 and CDR2: SGHRS and YFSETQ. The CDR3 is made up of 15 amino acids. CDR3 nucleotides: TGCGCCAGCAGCTGGGGGGACGGCTCCTACAATGAACAGTTCTTC. The encoded protein is CASSWGDGSYNEQFF.

J is TRBJ2-3 and V is TRBV7-9, with D perhaps matching TRBD1 (6 bases). The V end was cut by 11 bases, the J end by 0 bases, with 9 bases between. Looked up from germline, CDR1 is SEHNR and CDR2 is FQNEAQ (reference sequence). This CDR3 spans 12 amino acids. The CDR3: CAHRDSTDTQYF. The CDR3 region has the DNA TGTGCCCACAGGGATAGCACAGATACGCAGTATTTT.

Concerning this clonotype: One end of the junction varies from germline; a read error may be responsible. This chain joins TRBV9 and TRBJ2-7; 11 bases fit TRBD1. The V gene's germline CDR1 is SGDLS and CDR2 YYNGEE. This CDR3 is built from 16 residues. As DNA, the CDR3 is TGTGCCAGCAGCGTAGCAGGACAGGGGGCTATCTACGGGCAGTACTTC. It is translated as CASSVAGQGAIYGQYF.

This chain connects TRBV28 to TRBJ2-1, with 14 positions matching TRBD2. Germline CDR1 MDHEN, CDR2 SYDVKM. CDR3 length: 18 residues. The V and J ends lost 6 bases and 4 bases, in that order; junction bases with no gene match: 11. As DNA, the CDR3 is TGTGCCAGCAGCTTCCCGGGACTAGCGGGGGTTGGGTACAATGAGCAGTTCTTC. Its translation: CASSFPGLAGVGYNEQFF.

The J gene is TRBJ2-5, the V gene TRBV29-1, with 7 bases identical to TRBD2. The J call could be wrong; TRBJ2-7 is a better fit for the DNA end. The CDR3 contains 12 residues. CDR1 and CDR2 from the germline V gene are SQVTM and ANQGSEA. Written as DNA, the CDR3 is TGCAGCGTTGAAGGCCGGGGGGACGAGCAGTACTTC. This gives the protein CSVEGRGDEQYF.

The chain links TRBV6-4 to TRBJ2-1; D is tentatively TRBD1 or TRBD2 (6 bases each). Germline CDR1 and CDR2: MRHNA and SNTAGT. This CDR3 contains 15 residues. V was pared by 8 bases and J by 5 bases, with 19 bases between. CDR3 bases: TGTGCCAGCTCCAGTGACGGGGGCCTCCACAATGAGCAGTTCTTC. Translating it yields CASSSDGGLHNEQFF.

V and J are TRBV7-2 and TRBJ2-5; a possible D gene is TRBD1 (6 bases). CDR1 is SGHTA, CDR2 FQGNSA, per germline. The V and J ends lost 0 bases and 5 bases respectively, with 16 bases between them. CDR3 length: 16 residues. This CDR3 is CASSLAGQIRGETQYF. CDR3 in DNA: TGTGCCAGCAGCTTAGCTGGACAGATACGTGGGGAGACCCAGTACTTC.

J is TRBJ2-1 and V is TRBV29-1; 7 bases are shared with TRBD2. Trimming cost V 7 bases and J 0 bases; bases outside gene matches: 6. The germline V gene has CDR1 SQVTM and CDR2 ANQGSEA. The CDR3 extends over 14 amino acids. The chain's CDR3 is CSAERGDSYNEQFF. The DNA of the CDR3 is TGCAGCGCAGAACGGGGGGACTCCTACAATGAGCAGTTCTTC.

The chain has TRBV20-1 and TRBJ2-5; 7 positions match TRBD1. The DNA end favors TRBJ2-7, so the J call may be wrong. CDR1 and CDR2 (germline): DFQATT, SNEGSKA (reference sequence). The CDR3 has 12 amino acids. CDR3 residues: CSAGTANYEQYF. The CDR3 region has the DNA TGCAGTGCCGGGACAGCTAACTACGAGCAGTACTTC.